The 32 T cell receptor beta chains listed next were all sequenced from one sample in a study of shared clonotypes between healthy human individuals. Profiled with immunoSEQ multiplex PCR; TCRdb holds only in-frame clones, not every one. The profile covers roughly 2.5 million clones, with about 92% appearing a single time and 0.13% to 0.15% taken by the ten largest. Sequenced material: naive CD4+ T cells sorted from blood. Subset specified: CD45RA+ positively selected. The source of these receptors is a man between 18 and 29 years old in good health.

A remark on this clone: The same CDR3 is also encoded by other DNA sequences in this sample. The V gene is TRBV5-1, the J gene TRBJ2-5, with 9 bases lining up with TRBD2. The V gene's germline CDR1 is SGHRS and CDR2 YFSETQ. The CDR3 is 15 amino acids. V shed 0 bases, J shed 4 bases, and the junction held 4 bases outside the gene matches. CDR3 amino acids: CASSLGGGARETQYF. The CDR3 DNA sequence: TGCGCCAGCAGCTTGGGCGGGGGGGCGAGAGAGACCCAGTACTTC.

This clone was picked up one time. Other DNA sequences in this specimen translate into the identical CDR3. The J gene is TRBJ1-2, the V gene TRBV11-2; D gene uncertain. The CDR3 totals 12 residues. The V end lost 1 base, the J end lost 5 bases, and 5 bases lay between the germline ends. Germline values: CDR1 SGHAT, CDR2 FQNNGV. CDR3 sequence reads: CASSLGGYGYTF. The CDR3 region has the DNA TGTGCCAGCAGCTTAGGGGGATATGGCTACACCTTC.

DNA for the CDR3: TGTGCCAGTAGCCGGGACTACAACTACGAGCAGTACTTC. Its protein is CASSRDYNYEQYF. The V call is TRBV19, the J call TRBJ2-7; 7 bases are a match to TRBD2. Germline V gene lookup returns CDR1 LNHDA and CDR2 SQIVND (reference sequence). Germline trimming cut 6 bases from V and 3 bases from J; bases unmatched to any gene: 5. CDR3 size: 13 residues.

This rearrangement joins TRBV2 to TRBJ1-2; no clear D gene. There are 12 residues in the CDR3. Germline V gene sequence: CDR1 SNHLY, CDR2 FYNNEI. Trimming took off 4 bases at V and 5 bases at J, with 8 bases between the two ends. The CDR3 region has the DNA TGTGCCAGCAGTGGGGCAGCATATGGCTACACCTTC. Protein product: CASSGAAYGYTF.

The rearrangement uses TRBV5-6 and TRBJ2-5, with D possibly TRBD1 on 6 matching bases. The CDR3 is 11 residues long. Trimming left V 3 bases short and J 9 bases short, with 9 bases between. Germline CDR1 reads SGHDT; CDR2 reads YYEEEE. CDR3 sequence (DNA): TGTGCCAGCAGCTATGGGGGCTCCCAGTACTTC. Encoded protein: CASSYGGSQYF.

On this clone: Other DNA variants within this sample encode the same CDR3. The chain uses TRBV6-5 and TRBJ2-5; TRBD2 matches at 7 bases. J gave up 5 bases and V 3 bases, and 6 bases lay outside the gene matches. Germline V CDR1 and CDR2: MNHEY, SVGAGI. The CDR3 extends over 14 amino acids. The CDR3 protein is CASSYSSGRETQYF. For the CDR3, the DNA is TGTGCCAGCAGTTATTCTAGCGGCCGGGAGACCCAGTACTTC.

The chain carries TRBV9 and TRBJ2-2; D call uncertain. The CDR3 is 13 amino acids. The V end lost 3 bases, the J end lost 6 bases, and 9 bases lay between the germline ends. Germline CDR1 and CDR2: SGDLS and YYNGEE. In DNA form, the CDR3 reads TGTGCCAGCAGCGGGGCGCAATCCGGGGAGCTGTTTTTT. It encodes CASSGAQSGELFF.

This clone was seen a single time. The gene calls are TRBV5-4 and TRBJ2-1; D not certain. The CDR3 contains 15 residues. The V gene's germline CDR1 is SGHNT and CDR2 YYREEE (reference sequence). Trimming pared 4 bases from V and 3 bases from J, leaving 14 bases between. DNA of the CDR3: TGTGCCAGCAGCCCCACCTCCGGTGTCTACAATGAGCAGTTCTTC. Translating it yields CASSPTSGVYNEQFF.

This clone was recorded only once. The V call is TRBV2, the J call TRBJ2-7; perhaps D is TRBD1 or TRBD2 (5 bases each). Looked up from germline, CDR1 is SNHLY and CDR2 is FYNNEI. Between the trimmed V and J ends, which lost 10 bases and 3 bases, there was a span of 16 bases. CDR3 length: 13 amino acids. The CDR3 is CAITGTSLYEQYF. The CDR3 region has the DNA TGTGCCATCACCGGGACGTCTCTCTACGAGCAGTACTTC.

The chain combines TRBV28 with TRBJ1-1, with 12 positions matching TRBD1. The J segment lost 2 bases and the V segment lost 2 bases, leaving 12 bases of the junction unmatched. This CDR3 spans 19 amino acids. The V gene's germline CDR1 is MDHEN and CDR2 SYDVKM. Here the CDR3 reads CASSLNSWDRGRGNTEAFF. DNA for the CDR3: TGTGCCAGCAGTTTAAATAGCTGGGACAGGGGGCGGGGAAACACTGAAGCTTTCTTT.

J is TRBJ2-5 and V is TRBV5-6, with TRBD1 matching 8 bases. The DNA end favors TRBJ2-7, so the J call may be wrong. The CDR3 length is 15 residues. Germline V gene data show CDR1 as SGHDT and CDR2 as YYEEEE. Here the CDR3 DNA reads TGTGCCAGCAGCGGACGCAGGGGGCCTTCCTACGAGCAGTACTTC. This codes for CASSGRRGPSYEQYF.

CDR3 amino acids: CASSLVGLASYEQYF. CDR3 sequence (DNA): TGTGCCAGCAGCTTAGTGGGATTAGCTTCCTACGAGCAGTACTTC. The V call is TRBV11-2, the J call TRBJ2-7; D not certain. This CDR3 contains 15 residues. V lost 1 base and J lost 1, with 11 bases in between. Germline CDR1 is SGHAT and CDR2 is FQNNGV.

The chain employs TRBV30 and TRBJ2-7; D is possibly TRBD1 or TRBD2 (5 bases each). This CDR3 has 11 amino acids. Germline values: CDR1 GTSNPN, CDR2 SVGIG (reference sequence). The V and J ends lost 4 bases and 12 bases respectively, with 16 bases between them. CDR3 nucleotides: TGTGCCTGGAAAAGGGACCTCCGTATGTACTTC. Translation gives CAWKRDLRMYF.

This clone turned up a few times. In the same sample, other DNA sequences code for this CDR3. The genes are TRBV15 and TRBJ1-5; unclear D gene. Per germline, CDR1 LNHNV and CDR2 YYDKDF (reference sequence). Trimming cost V 0 bases and J 2 bases, with 2 bases left between them. This CDR3 is built from 13 residues. This CDR3 is CATSRDRNQPQHF. The CDR3 nucleotides read TGTGCCACCAGCAGAGATCGCAATCAGCCCCAGCATTTT.

The CDR3 spells CASRGTALSPLHF. The CDR3 nucleotides are TGTGCCAGCAGAGGGACAGCACTTTCACCCCTCCACTTT. The rearrangement links TRBV6-5 to TRBJ1-6; 7 bases are shared with TRBD1. The ends lost 6 bases at V and 9 bases at J; junction bases unmatched: 5. CDR1 is MNHEY and CDR2 is SVGAGI in the germline V gene. The CDR3 covers 13 residues.

V and J are TRBV10-1 and TRBJ1-4, with a possible D match to TRBD1 (5 bases). Germline lookup yields CDR1 WNHNN and CDR2 SYGVQD (reference sequence). Trimming took 3 bases from V and 8 from J, leaving 10 bases between them. The CDR3 consists of 13 residues. In DNA form, the CDR3 reads TGCGCCAGCAGTGATCCTGACAGCGAAAAACTGTTTTTT. This codes for CASSDPDSEKLFF.

V is TRBV10-3 and J is TRBJ2-1, with 9 bases matching TRBD2. The germline V gene encodes CDR1 ENHRY and CDR2 SYGVKD. V trimming: 4 bases; J trimming: 5 bases; junction bases outside the gene matches: 6. There are 15 residues in the CDR3. This CDR3 reads CAISVIAGVDNEQFF. CDR3 bases: TGTGCCATCAGTGTAATAGCGGGAGTGGACAATGAGCAGTTCTTC.

V gene TRBV27 combines with J gene TRBJ1-6, with a tentative D call TRBD1 (5 bases). The CDR3 has 17 residues. Trimming pared 1 base from V and 0 bases from J, leaving 10 bases between. Germline assignment: CDR1 MNHEY and CDR2 SMNVEV (reference sequence). This CDR3 is CASSLWRGSSYNSPLHF. CDR3 bases: TGTGCCAGCAGTTTATGGCGGGGGAGCTCCTATAATTCACCCCTCCACTTT.

The chain has TRBV18 and TRBJ2-2, with 7 positions matching TRBD1. CDR3 length: 13 amino acids. With 4 bases clipped from V and 7 bases from J, the junction kept 3 bases outside the gene matches. CDR1 and CDR2 (germline): KGHSH, LQKENI. CDR3 loop: CASSLQGNGELFF. The CDR3 coding sequence is TGTGCCAGCTCACTACAGGGGAACGGGGAGCTGTTTTTT.

V is TRBV19 and J is TRBJ1-5, with 10 positions matching TRBD1. Trimming at V came to 7 bases and at J to 4 bases, leaving 7 bases not matched to a gene. Germline V gene sequence: CDR1 LNHDA, CDR2 SQIVND (reference sequence). The CDR3 extends over 15 amino acids. The CDR3 DNA reads TGTGCCAGTAATAGCCCGGGACAGGGGAATCAGCCCCAGCATTTT. Translation gives CASNSPGQGNQPQHF.

The gene calls are TRBV5-1 and TRBJ2-1; 7 positions agree with TRBD2. Trimming took 4 bases from V and 3 from J; bases not matched to a gene: 7. Germline V gene lookup returns CDR1 SGHRS and CDR2 YFSETQ. The CDR3 has 15 amino acids. CDR3 bases: TGCGCCAGCAGCGCTAGGGACTACCTCTACAATGAGCAGTTCTTC. It specifies CASSARDYLYNEQFF.

Notes on this clone: A read error may account for a junction end that differs from germline. V is TRBV30 and J is TRBJ1-5; no definite D call. From germline, CDR1 is GTSNPN and CDR2 SVGIG (reference sequence). This CDR3 is built from 14 residues. CDR3 nucleotide sequence: TGTGCCTGGACCCCCCCGGGCAGCACTCAGCCCCAGCATTTT. Translating gives CAWTPPGSTQPQHF. The entire variable domain, with the rest obtained from reference TRBV30 and TRBJ1-5, is as follows: SQTIHQWPATLVQPVGSPLSLECTVEGTSNPNLYWYRQAAGRGLQLLFYSVGIGQISSEVPQNLSASRPQDRQFILSSKKLLLSDSGFYLCAWTPPGSTQPQHFGDGTRLSIL.

V and J are TRBV4-3 and TRBJ2-2; 13 nucleotides align to TRBD2. V trimming: 3 bases; J trimming: 5 bases; junction bases outside the gene matches: 15. Germline V CDR1 and CDR2: LGHNA, YSLEER. The CDR3 extends over 20 amino acids. CDR3 in amino acids: CASSQTGTSGIGPRTGELFF. The CDR3 DNA follows: TGCGCCAGCAGCCAGACCGGGACTAGCGGGATAGGCCCTAGAACCGGGGAGCTGTTTTTT.

The chain employs TRBV6-5 and TRBJ1-4; D unresolved. The CDR3 covers 14 residues. The germline gives CDR1 MNHEY, CDR2 SVGAGI. Trimming left V 5 bases short and J 0 bases short, with 7 bases between. The CDR3 spells CASSVQATNEKLFF. The CDR3 bases are TGTGCCAGCAGTGTCCAGGCAACTAATGAAAAACTGTTTTTT.

This chain uses TRBV28 with TRBJ1-1; TRBD1 matches at 7 bases. This CDR3 has 15 residues. Germline CDR1 MDHEN, CDR2 SYDVKM. Unmatched junction bases numbered 11, after V lost 6 bases and J lost 4 bases. The CDR3 DNA sequence: TGTGCCAGCAGCGACGTAAAGACAGGGCTCACTGAAGCTTTCTTT. This encodes CASSDVKTGLTEAFF.

The chain combines TRBV28 with TRBJ2-3; D unclear. The CDR3 totals 17 residues. Per the germline V gene, CDR1 is MDHEN and CDR2 is SYDVKM. V dropped 5 bases and J dropped 0 bases, with 18 bases sitting between them. The CDR3 is CASSPTLGRPSTDTQYF. CDR3 sequence (DNA): TGTGCCAGCAGTCCCACTCTGGGCAGACCTAGCACAGATACGCAGTATTTT.

CDR3 residues: CASSIREGRALAKNIQYF. The DNA for the CDR3 is TGTGCCAGTAGTATAAGGGAGGGCAGGGCCCTAGCCAAAAACATTCAGTACTTC. This chain connects TRBV19 to TRBJ2-4; the match to TRBD2 covers 7 bases. CDR1 is LNHDA and CDR2 is SQIVND in the germline V gene (reference sequence). The CDR3 runs to 18 residues. V lost 2 bases to trimming and J lost 0 bases; unmatched junction nucleotides: 10.

The chain combines TRBV2 with TRBJ1-1, with D perhaps matching TRBD1 (5 bases). Trimming cost V 7 bases and J 1 base, with 10 bases left between them. The CDR3 extends over 13 amino acids. Germline V gene data show CDR1 as SNHLY and CDR2 as FYNNEI. CDR3 bases: TGTGCCAGCAATCAGGGTTGGAACACTGAAGCTTTCTTT. This sequence encodes CASNQGWNTEAFF.

The sample holds one count of this clone. This chain links TRBV9 with TRBJ2-3; D uncertain. In germline, CDR1 is SGDLS, CDR2 YYNGEE. V lost 4 bases and J lost 6, with 12 bases in between. CDR3 length: 13 amino acids. DNA for the CDR3: TGTGCCAGCAGCCAGAGCGATTGGGATACGCAGTATTTT. Its translation is CASSQSDWDTQYF.

The V call is TRBV7-2, the J call TRBJ2-2; 10 nucleotides align to TRBD2. Germline CDR1 reads SGHTA; CDR2 reads FQGNSA. Losses at the gene ends were 3 bases for V and 5 bases for J; bases not matched to a gene: 9. This CDR3 contains 17 residues. The CDR3, as DNA: TGTGCCAGCAGCTTGGGACTAGCGATCTCCCGGACCGGGGAGCTGTTTTTT. Amino acids: CASSLGLAISRTGELFF. Full variable domain (missing parts from reference TRBV7-2 and TRBJ2-2): GAGVSQSPSNKVTEKGKDVELRCDPISGHTALYWYRQSLGQGLEFLIYFQGNSAPDKSGLPSDRFSAERTGGSVSTLTIQRTQQEDSAVYLCASSLGLAISRTGELFFGEGSRLTVL.

The chain recombines TRBV15 with TRBJ2-5; TRBD2 matches 9 bases. The germline V gene encodes CDR1 LNHNV and CDR2 YYDKDF (reference sequence). The CDR3 runs 15 residues. The ends lost 3 bases at V and 7 bases at J; junction bases unmatched: 9. Here the CDR3 DNA reads TGTGCCACCAGCAGTAGCGGGGGAGTCTTAAGGACCCAGTACTTC. As protein: CATSSSGGVLRTQYF. The full variable domain, rest sourced from reference TRBV15 and TRBJ2-5, is DAMVIQNPRYQVTQFGKPVTLSCSQTLNHNVMYWYQQKSSQAPKLLFHYYDKDFNNEADTPDNFQSRRPNTSFCFLDIRSPGLGDTAMYLCATSSSGGVLRTQYFGPGTRLLVL.

This chain links TRBV9 with TRBJ2-3; D unclear. CDR1 and CDR2 (germline): SGDLS, YYNGEE. V was cut by 7 bases and J by 4 bases, with 19 bases left in between. The CDR3 loop spans 15 amino acids. Here the CDR3 reads CASGPYRGSADTQYF. CDR3 nucleotide sequence: TGTGCCAGCGGGCCCTATCGCGGTTCTGCAGATACGCAGTATTTT.